The 28 T cell receptor beta chains below come from one sample, sequenced in a study of blood T cells in healthy people across ages (dated by TCRdb to 2015 to 2017). Libraries came from 5' RACE. Instrument used: Illumina HiSeq 2500. A second PCR of 7 to 11 cycles was performed with a sample-barcoded 5' primer and a J-beta primer mix. TCRdb's own reprocessing of the public reads used fastp at Q25 and MiXCR and kept productive beta chains. For every CDR3 protein sequence, its rows merge into one entry that carries the most common genes and DNA. The sample table records about 800,000 distinct CDR3 sequences; 58% of these occur just once. The top ten clonotypes cover 22% of the sample. The sequencing input was blood. The receptors shown here come from a man under 40 in good health.

This chain's CDR3 is CASSYSEGNYGYTF. The DNA of the CDR3 is TGTGCCAGCAGTTACTCGGAAGGGAACTATGGCTACACCTTC. The chain couples TRBV6-5 to TRBJ1-2; D gene ambiguous. This CDR3 region has 14 residues. Germline V gene sequence: CDR1 MNHEY, CDR2 SVGAGI. V was trimmed by 0 bases and J by 2 bases, leaving 7 bases between them.

This clonotype was counted ten times or more. V and J are TRBV5-1 and TRBJ2-1, with TRBD2 matching 8 bases. The length of the CDR3 is 17 residues. Germline V gives CDR1 SGHRS, CDR2 YFSETQ. V was pared by 0 bases and J by 7 bases, with 12 bases of the junction left unmatched. The CDR3 DNA reads TGCGCCAGCAGCTTGGTCTTTGCGGGAGGACCGGAAAATGAGCAGTTCTTC. This encodes CASSLVFAGGPENEQFF.

This clonotype came up many times. The CDR3 reads CASSQAYRGRTEAFF. The CDR3 nucleotides are TGCGCCAGCAGCCAAGCGTATCGGGGACGGACTGAAGCTTTCTTT. The chain joins TRBV4-1 to TRBJ1-1; D perhaps matches TRBD1 (5 bases). The V gene's germline CDR1 is MGHRA and CDR2 YSYEKL. Between the trimmed V and J ends, which lost 1 base and 5 bases, there was a span of 14 bases. The CDR3 totals 15 residues.

This rearrangement joins TRBV6-2 or TRBV6-3 to TRBJ2-6; D perhaps matches TRBD2 (6 bases). The CDR3 length is 15 residues. The germline V and J ends were trimmed by 4 bases and 4 bases, with 11 bases remaining between them. Germline assignment: CDR1 MNHEY and CDR2 SVGEGT. CDR3 sequence: CASSSGGNGANVLTF. The CDR3 bases are TGTGCCAGCAGTTCTGGGGGGAACGGGGCCAACGTCCTGACTTTC.

The chain joins TRBV6-5 to TRBJ1-6; D is unclear. CDR1 is MNHEY, CDR2 SVGAGI, per germline. V lost 0 bases and J 9 bases, leaving 12 bases between the germline ends. The CDR3 has 15 residues. Here the CDR3 DNA reads TGTGCCAGCAGTTACTCTCGACCGCTACCTTCACCCCTCCACTTT. Translated, it gives CASSYSRPLPSPLHF.

This chain links TRBV20-1 with TRBJ2-7; possibly TRBD2 for D (6 bases). Trimming removed 3 bases at V and 4 bases at J, with 13 bases between. Germline V gene data show CDR1 as DFQATT and CDR2 as SNEGSKA (reference sequence). The CDR3 runs 13 residues. The CDR3 nucleotides read TGCAGTGCTAGCAGACTAGAGTGGTACGAGCAGTACTTC. It encodes CSASRLEWYEQYF.

The V and J genes are TRBV29-1 and TRBJ1-2; D is undetermined. This CDR3 has 12 amino acids. Trimming removed 2 bases at V and 3 bases at J, with 7 bases between. Per germline, CDR1 SQVTM and CDR2 ANQGSEA. CDR3 residues: CSVEFGDYGYTF. The CDR3 nucleotides are TGCAGCGTTGAATTCGGGGACTATGGCTACACCTTC.

At least ten counts were recorded for this clonotype. The rearrangement joins TRBV10-3 to TRBJ2-5; 8 bases match TRBD2. The germline CDR1 and CDR2 sequences are ENHRY and SYGVKD. This CDR3 contains 15 residues. With 2 bases clipped from V and 1 base from J, the junction kept 3 bases outside the gene matches. The CDR3 nucleotides are TGTGCCATCAGTGAGCCCGGGGGGGGCCAAGAGACCCAGTACTTC. This codes for CAISEPGGGQETQYF.

This clonotype was seen once. A much more abundant neighbour one base away suggests this may be a read error. CDR3 amino acids: CAISDQAGARTDTQDF. The DNA of the CDR3 is TGTGCCATCAGTGACCAAGCGGGAGCACGCACAGATACGCAGGATTTT. This rearrangement joins TRBV10-3 to TRBJ2-3; 8 bases are a match to TRBD2. Germline CDR1 and CDR2: ENHRY and SYGVKD. The CDR3 has 16 residues.

The rearrangement uses TRBV18 and TRBJ1-5; 7 bases match TRBD1. This CDR3 has 14 residues. Germline CDR1 and CDR2: KGHSH and LQKENI. V lost 6 bases to trimming and J lost 4 bases; unmatched junction nucleotides: 6. The CDR3 DNA reads TGTGCCAGCTCTCGCGGGACAGCTAATCAGCCCCAGCATTTT. Amino acids: CASSRGTANQPQHF.

Comments on this clonotype: A much larger clone is a single base away; this may be a read error. The V call is TRBV29-1, the J call TRBJ2-6, with D perhaps matching TRBD1 (5 bases). There are 12 residues in the CDR3. The germline CDR1 and CDR2 sequences are SQVTM and ANQGSEA. CDR3 residues: CSVISGASVLTF. The CDR3 nucleotides read TGCAGCGTTATCTCTGGGGCCAGCGTCCTGACTTTC. Full variable domain (rest looked up from reference TRBV29-1 and TRBJ2-6): SAVISQKPSRDICQRGTSLTIQCQVDSQVTMMFWYRQQPGQSLTLIATANQGSEATYESGFVIDKFPISRPNLTFSTLTVSNMSPEDSSIYLCSVISGASVLTFGAGSRLTVL.

V and J are TRBV29-1 and TRBJ2-1, with D hard to call. Germline loops: CDR1 SQVTM, CDR2 ANQGSEA. Trimming left V 7 bases short and J 0 bases short, with 13 bases between. The CDR3 length is 14 residues. Written as DNA, the CDR3 is TGCAGCGGGACCACAGAGAGCTCCTACAATGAGCAGTTCTTC. Its translation: CSGTTESSYNEQFF.

The J gene is TRBJ2-1, the V gene TRBV7-8, with D possibly being TRBD1 or TRBD2 (5 bases each). Germline CDR1 and CDR2: SGHVS and FQNEAQ. This CDR3 region has 14 residues. V lost 5 bases and J 8 bases, leaving 16 bases between the germline ends. The CDR3 bases are TGTGCCAGCAGCCCGAAGCGGCCCAGGGATGAGCAGTTCTTC. It codes for CASSPKRPRDEQFF.

This rearrangement joins TRBV5-1 to TRBJ2-7; the D is unclear. CDR3 length equals 13 residues. The germline gives CDR1 SGHRS, CDR2 YFSETQ. Trimming removed 2 bases from V and 2 bases from J, with 8 bases in between. CDR3: CASSFGSPYEQYF. The CDR3 DNA is TGCGCCAGCAGCTTCGGGTCCCCCTACGAGCAGTACTTC.

This clonotype came up a few times. This chain links TRBV12-3 or TRBV12-4 with TRBJ1-2; D possibly corresponds to TRBD1 (5 bases). There are 13 residues in the CDR3. Between the trimmed V and J ends, which lost 3 bases and 8 bases, there was a span of 13 bases. The CDR3 DNA sequence: TGTGCCAGCAGTTTCCAGGGAATTTACGGCTACACCTTC. Protein sequence: CASSFQGIYGYTF.

The rearrangement uses TRBV7-2 and TRBJ1-2, with D possibly matching TRBD1 (5 bases). The CDR3 contains 13 residues. Between the trimmed V and J ends, which lost 7 bases and 2 bases, there was a span of 11 bases. Germline loops: CDR1 SGHTA, CDR2 FQGNSA. This CDR3 is CASNPDSNYGYTF. As DNA, the CDR3 is TGTGCCAGCAATCCTGACAGCAACTATGGCTACACCTTC.

The chain carries TRBV7-9 and TRBJ2-4; D is unclear. The end of the DNA fits TRBJ2-7 better, so the J call may be wrong. From germline, CDR1 is SEHNR and CDR2 FQNEAQ (reference sequence). This CDR3 contains 12 residues. DNA of the CDR3: TGTGCCAGCAGCTCGCAGAAATACGAGCAGTACTTC. Its protein is CASSSQKYEQYF.

The J gene is TRBJ2-7, the V gene TRBV6-6; tentative D call: TRBD2 (7 bases). Deletions cut 8 bases from V and 2 bases from J, with 19 bases between. The CDR3 covers 15 residues. Germline CDR1 is MNHNY and CDR2 is SVGAGI (reference sequence). The CDR3 DNA follows: TGTGCCAGCGAGGGGGGGGCGCATGATACCTACGAGCAGTACTTC. This encodes CASEGGAHDTYEQYF.

The V gene is TRBV7-3, the J gene TRBJ1-6; no firm D call. Germline V CDR1 and CDR2: SGHTA, FQGTGA. V was pared by 1 base and J by 5 bases, with 9 bases between. The CDR3 is made up of 15 amino acids. CDR3 residues: CASSLNVLNNSPLHF. The CDR3 DNA reads TGTGCCAGCAGCTTAAATGTCCTAAATAATTCACCCCTCCACTTT.

CDR3 residues: CAISVVGGGYGYTF. CDR3 DNA sequence: TGTGCCATCAGCGTAGTTGGAGGGGGCTATGGCTACACCTTC. The rearrangement uses TRBV10-3 and TRBJ1-2, with D maybe TRBD1 (6 bases). Germline loops: CDR1 ENHRY, CDR2 SYGVKD. V lost 6 bases to trimming and J lost 4 bases, with 15 bases between them. The CDR3 spans 14 residues.

The rearrangement links TRBV6-1 to TRBJ1-6; 7 nucleotides align to TRBD1. CDR1 MNHNS and CDR2 SASEGT come from the germline V gene. V lost 10 bases and J lost 8; bases outside the gene matches: 8. This CDR3 spans 13 amino acids. As DNA, the CDR3 is TGTGCCACCCAGACAGGGTGGGATTCACCCCTCCACTTT. Translated: CATQTGWDSPLHF.

This clonotype was detected once. The chain combines TRBV9 with TRBJ2-1; TRBD2 agrees at 8 bases. V shed 0 bases and J 6 bases; nucleotides not matched to a gene: 8. Germline assignment: CDR1 SGDLS and CDR2 YYNGEE. The CDR3 length is 16 residues. DNA for the CDR3: TGTGCCAGCAGCGTAGTCGGGACTAGAGAACGCAATGAGCAGTTCTTC. This codes for CASSVVGTRERNEQFF.

The V and J genes are TRBV13 and TRBJ1-1; D unclear. Germline assignment: CDR1 PRHDT and CDR2 FYEKMQ (reference sequence). V was pared by 2 bases and J by 1 base, with 8 bases between. The CDR3 covers 14 residues. This CDR3 reads CASSLNRGNTEAFF. DNA for the CDR3: TGTGCCAGCAGCTTAAACCGGGGGAACACTGAAGCTTTCTTT.

The V gene is TRBV28, the J gene TRBJ2-1; D remains ambiguous. The CDR3 runs to 14 residues. From germline, CDR1 is MDHEN and CDR2 SYDVKM. Trimming took 4 bases from V and 0 from J, leaving 7 bases between them. For the CDR3, the DNA is TGTGCCAGCAGTTCCCCTGGCTCCTACAATGAGCAGTTCTTC. Amino acid sequence: CASSSPGSYNEQFF.

A few counts support this clonotype. This rearrangement joins TRBV11-2 to TRBJ2-3, with 8 bases that match TRBD2. Trimming removed 1 base from V and 0 bases from J; junction bases left unmatched: 0. Germline assignment: CDR1 SGHAT and CDR2 FQNNGV. The CDR3 extends over 15 amino acids. CDR3 DNA: TGTGCCAGCAGCTTAGGGACTAGCAGCACAGATACGCAGTATTTT. Protein product: CASSLGTSSTDTQYF.

The chain recombines TRBV5-6 with TRBJ1-2; TRBD1 is a possible D gene (5 bases). V lost 0 bases to trimming and J lost 4 bases, with 10 bases between them. CDR1 is SGHDT, CDR2 YYEEEE, per germline. The CDR3 has 14 residues. In nucleotides, the CDR3 is TGTGCCAGCAGCTTGGTTGGGGGAAGCTATGGCTACACCTTC. Protein product: CASSLVGGSYGYTF.

The CDR3 protein is CASKERPGTGGWETQYF. DNA of the CDR3: TGTGCCAGCAAGGAAAGACCCGGGACAGGGGGTTGGGAGACCCAGTACTTC. The chain carries TRBV28 and TRBJ2-5; 11 positions match TRBD1. The germline gives CDR1 MDHEN, CDR2 SYDVKM. There are 17 residues in the CDR3. V lost 7 bases to trimming and J lost 5 bases; unmatched junction nucleotides: 15.

This clonotype was observed a handful of times. The chain couples TRBV9 to TRBJ1-2; TRBD1 might be the D (6 bases). Germline V gene sequence: CDR1 SGDLS, CDR2 YYNGEE. The V end was cut by 4 bases, the J end by 8 bases, with 15 bases between. CDR3 length: 13 residues. CDR3 sequence: CASSQGPVGGYTF. The CDR3 DNA sequence: TGTGCCAGCAGCCAGGGGCCGGTGGGAGGCTACACCTTC.